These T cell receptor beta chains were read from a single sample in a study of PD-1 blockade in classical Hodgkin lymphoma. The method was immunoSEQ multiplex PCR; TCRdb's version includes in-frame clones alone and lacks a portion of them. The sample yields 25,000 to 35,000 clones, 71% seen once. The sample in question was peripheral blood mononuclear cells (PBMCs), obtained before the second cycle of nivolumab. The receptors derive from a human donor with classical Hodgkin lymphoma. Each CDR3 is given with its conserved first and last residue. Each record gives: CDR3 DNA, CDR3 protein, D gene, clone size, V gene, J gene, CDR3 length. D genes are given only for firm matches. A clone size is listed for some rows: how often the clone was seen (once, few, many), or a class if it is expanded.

TGTGCCAGCAGCGCTGGCGGAACCTCCTACAATGAGCAGTTCTTC	CASSAGGTSYNEQFF	NA	NA	TRBV2	TRBJ2-1	15
TGTGCCAGCAGTATAGGCCCGGGACAGGGGTCCTACGAGCAGTACTTC	CASSIGPGQGSYEQYF	TRBD1	once	TRBV2	TRBJ2-7	16
TGTGCCAGCAGTGAAGGCGGGGCGTGGGGAGACGGGGAGCTGTTTTTT	CASSEGGAWGDGELFF	NA	NA	TRBV2	TRBJ2-2	16
TGTGCCTGGAGCTTGAGGCGGGTAGGGGCGAACACTGAAGCTTTCTTT	CAWSLRRVGANTEAFF	NA	few	TRBV30	TRBJ1-1	16
TGTGCCAGCAGCTGGAGCGGGGGGAGCACCGGGGAGCTGTTTTTT	CASSWSGGSTGELFF	TRBD2	NA	TRBV7-2	TRBJ2-2	15
TGTGCCAGCAGTGAACTAGTACGGACGAACACTGAAGCTTTCTTT	CASSELVRTNTEAFF	NA	NA	TRBV6-1	TRBJ1-1	15
TGTGCCAGCAGCGCCAGGGACAGGAGAATGGATGGCTACACCTTC	CASSARDRRMDGYTF	TRBD1	NA	TRBV7-9	TRBJ1-2	15
TGTGCCAGCAGCTTCGGTCCTGATAACAATCAGCCCCAGCATTTT	CASSFGPDNNQPQHF	NA	few	TRBV5-6	TRBJ1-5	15
TGCAGCGTTGAAGATGGAGGGGTTAGACAAGCTTTCTTT	CSVEDGGVRQAFF	NA	NA	TRBV29-1	TRBJ1-1	13
TGTGCCATCAGTGAGTCTTTGGGAAACTCCTACGAGCAGTACTTC	CAISESLGNSYEQYF	NA	once	TRBV10-3	TRBJ2-7	15
TGTGCCAGCAGCTTAGACGGGGGGCGCGAGCAGTACTTC	CASSLDGGREQYF	NA	few	TRBV7-9	TRBJ2-7	13
TGTGCCTGGAGTAGGGAGGGCGAGCAGTACTTC	CAWSREGEQYF	TRBD2	once	TRBV30	TRBJ2-7	11
TGTGCCAGCAGTCAAGGACAGGGCAAGTCTACCGGGGAGCTGTTTTTT	CASSQGQGKSTGELFF	TRBD1	NA	TRBV7-9	TRBJ2-2	16
TGTGCCAGCAGCTTGTTGGGGCCTACGGCAACTAATGAAAAACTGTTTTTT	CASSLLGPTATNEKLFF	NA	NA	TRBV5-6	TRBJ1-4	17
TGTGCCAGCAGCTTTGGGGCGGGGGGGCCGAAGGACAATGAGCAGTTCTTC	CASSFGAGGPKDNEQFF	TRBD2	NA	TRBV11-1	TRBJ2-1	17
TGTGCCAGCAGCTTAGATGGGACTAGCGGGGGGAATGAGCAGTTCTTC	CASSLDGTSGGNEQFF	TRBD2	few	TRBV11-3	TRBJ2-1	16
TGCGCCAGCAGCTTGACTAGCTCCTACGAGCAGTACTTC	CASSLTSSYEQYF	NA	few	TRBV5-1	TRBJ2-7	13
TGTGCCAGTGGTTCGGCACCATACAATGAGCAGTTCTTC	CASGSAPYNEQFF	NA	NA	TRBV19	TRBJ2-1	13
TGTGCCAGCAGCTCCAACCGCCGCGGGGAGGGTTACTATGGCTACACCTTC	CASSSNRRGEGYYGYTF	NA	NA	TRBV13	TRBJ1-2	17
TGTGCCAGCAGCCAAGCCGAGGTAGCAATGAACACTGAAGCTTTCTTT	CASSQAEVAMNTEAFF	NA	once	TRBV5-8	TRBJ1-1	16
TGTGCCAGCAGTGAAGCCACAGGGGCACATCAGCCCCAGCATTTT	CASSEATGAHQPQHF	TRBD1	NA	TRBV6-1	TRBJ1-5	15
TGCGCCAGCAGCCTGTACGGGGGCGACGCCCTTAACAATGAGCAGTTCTTC	CASSLYGGDALNNEQFF	NA	NA	TRBV5-1	TRBJ2-1	17
TGTGCCAGCAGCTCGCCAGGGGAAGGATCACCCCTCCACTTT	CASSSPGEGSPLHF	NA	NA	TRBV28	TRBJ1-6	14
TGTGCCATCAGTGAGTCGTCGGGGGGATTCAAAAACATTCAGTACTTC	CAISESSGGFKNIQYF	TRBD2	NA	TRBV10-3	TRBJ2-4	16
TGTGCCAGCAGCCAAGGAAGGACTAGCGGGGGCAATGAGCAGTTCTTC	CASSQGRTSGGNEQFF	TRBD2	NA	TRBV4-2	TRBJ2-1	16
TGTGCCAGTAGTATAGACAGGGGCGCCAACACTGAAGCTTTCTTT	CASSIDRGANTEAFF	NA	NA	TRBV19	TRBJ1-1	15
TGCGCCAGTCCGACTCCGGGACAGGGGGCGCTCAGGCAGTACTTC	CASPTPGQGALRQYF	TRBD1	NA	TRBV23-1	TRBJ2-7	15
TGTGCCAGCAGCTTACTGTTGTGGGGGCATGAGCAGTTCTTC	CASSLLLWGHEQFF	NA	NA	TRBV7-9	TRBJ2-1	14
TGTGCCAGTAGTTCCATGGGACCTGGGGGCAAAAACATTCAGTACTTC	CASSSMGPGGKNIQYF	NA	once	TRBV19	TRBJ2-4	16
TGCGCCAGCAGCTCCAGGGGACATGGCTATGGCTACACCTTC	CASSSRGHGYGYTF	NA	NA	TRBV5-1	TRBJ1-2	14
TGCGCCAGCAGGAGGGGGGCGAACACCGGGGAGCTGTTTTTT	CASRRGANTGELFF	NA	NA	TRBV4-3	TRBJ2-2	14
TGTGCCAGCAGCCATCCGACAGGCGAGACCCAGTACTTC	CASSHPTGETQYF	NA	NA	TRBV13	TRBJ2-5	13
TGTGCCAGCAGCTCGGGGGGGACAGGGGATGGCTACACCTTC	CASSSGGTGDGYTF	TRBD1	medium-sized	TRBV11-2	TRBJ1-2	14
TGTGCCAGCAGCCCACTCGGTACCTACTACGAGCAGTACTTC	CASSPLGTYYEQYF	NA	few	TRBV2	TRBJ2-7	14
TGTGCCAGTAGCGAGACCGGAGGGGCCAACGTCCTGACTTTC	CASSETGGANVLTF	NA	NA	TRBV19	TRBJ2-6	14
TGCGCCAGCAGTGAAGTTGGTCAGGAGGGCAATGAGCAGTTCTTC	CASSEVGQEGNEQFF	NA	NA	TRBV10-1	TRBJ2-1	15
TGTGCCAGTAGTATGCAGGGCTTCACAACTAATGAAAAACTGTTTTTT	CASSMQGFTTNEKLFF	NA	NA	TRBV19	TRBJ1-4	16
TGTGCCTGGAGTGTACGGGGTGGGGCCAACGTCCTGACTTTC	CAWSVRGGANVLTF	NA	NA	TRBV30	TRBJ2-6	14
TGTGCCAGCACGGATCAAGGGGACGAAGCTTTCTTT	CASTDQGDEAFF	NA	once	TRBV6-5	TRBJ1-1	12
TGCGCCAGCAGCCCTCAGGGGAACACTGAAGCTTTCTTT	CASSPQGNTEAFF	NA	NA	TRBV5-1	TRBJ1-1	13
TGTGCCAGCAGGGATGTGATCGGGCAGCCCCAGCATTTT	CASRDVIGQPQHF	NA	NA	TRBV6-6	TRBJ1-5	13